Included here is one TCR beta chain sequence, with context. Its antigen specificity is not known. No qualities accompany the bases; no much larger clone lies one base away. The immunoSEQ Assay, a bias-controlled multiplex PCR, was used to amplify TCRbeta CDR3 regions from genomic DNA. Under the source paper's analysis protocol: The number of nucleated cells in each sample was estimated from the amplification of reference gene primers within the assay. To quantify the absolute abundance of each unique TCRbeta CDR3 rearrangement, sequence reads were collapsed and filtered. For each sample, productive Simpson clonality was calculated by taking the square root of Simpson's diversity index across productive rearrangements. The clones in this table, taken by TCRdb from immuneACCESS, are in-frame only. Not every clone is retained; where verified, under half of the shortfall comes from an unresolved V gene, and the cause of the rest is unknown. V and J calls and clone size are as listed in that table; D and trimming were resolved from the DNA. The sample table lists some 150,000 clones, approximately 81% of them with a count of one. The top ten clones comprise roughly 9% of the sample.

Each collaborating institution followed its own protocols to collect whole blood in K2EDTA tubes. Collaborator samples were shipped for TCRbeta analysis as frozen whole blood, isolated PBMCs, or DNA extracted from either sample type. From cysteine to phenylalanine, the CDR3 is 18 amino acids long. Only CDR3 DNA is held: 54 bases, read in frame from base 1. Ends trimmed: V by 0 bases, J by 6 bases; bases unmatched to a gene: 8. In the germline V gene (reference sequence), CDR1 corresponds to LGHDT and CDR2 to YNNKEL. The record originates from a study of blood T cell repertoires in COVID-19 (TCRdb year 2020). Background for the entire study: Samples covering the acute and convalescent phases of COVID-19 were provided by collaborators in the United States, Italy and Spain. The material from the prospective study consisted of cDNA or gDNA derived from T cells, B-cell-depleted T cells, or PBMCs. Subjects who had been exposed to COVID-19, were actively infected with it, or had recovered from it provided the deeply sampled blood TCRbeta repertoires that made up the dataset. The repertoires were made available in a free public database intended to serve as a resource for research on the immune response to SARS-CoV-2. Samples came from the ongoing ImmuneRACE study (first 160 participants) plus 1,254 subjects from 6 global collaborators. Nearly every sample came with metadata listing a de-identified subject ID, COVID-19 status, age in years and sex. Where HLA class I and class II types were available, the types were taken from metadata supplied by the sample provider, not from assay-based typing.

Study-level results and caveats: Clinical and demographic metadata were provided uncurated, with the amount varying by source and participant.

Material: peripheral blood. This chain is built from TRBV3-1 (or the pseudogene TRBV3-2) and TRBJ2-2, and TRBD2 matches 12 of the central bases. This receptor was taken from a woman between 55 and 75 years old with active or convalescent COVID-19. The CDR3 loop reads CASSQDKTSGSRAGELFF. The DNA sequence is TGTGCCAGCAGCCAAGATAAGACTAGCGGGAGTAGAGCCGGGGAGCTGTTTTTT.